Presented here are 18 T cell receptor beta chains from one specimen sequenced in a study of blood T cells in healthy people across ages. The use of a sample-barcoded 5' primer and a J-beta primer mix characterized a second PCR of about 7 to 12 cycles. Each CDR3 protein is one row after TCRdb ran MiXCR on the 5' RACE reads. The data show around 500,000 distinct CDR3 sequences, roughly a quarter seen once. This sample also appeared in a second study, on T cells of mothers and their children.

The sequenced material came from blood. The receptor set was obtained from a boy younger than 10 in good health.

This chain uses TRBV14 with TRBJ2-5; D may correspond to TRBD1 or TRBD2 (5 bases each). Germline CDR1 SGHDN, CDR2 FVKESK. The V end was cut by 0 bases, the J end by 0 bases, with 8 bases between. The CDR3 is 15 residues long. CDR3 sequence reads: CASSQDWGNQETQYF. The CDR3 coding sequence is TGTGCCAGCAGCCAAGACTGGGGGAACCAAGAGACCCAGTACTTC.

This clonotype was recorded a few times. The J gene is TRBJ1-6, the V gene TRBV9, with 7 bases matching TRBD1. This CDR3 contains 14 residues. The J segment lost 9 bases and the V segment lost 3 bases, leaving 6 bases of the junction unmatched. Germline V lookup: CDR1 SGDLS, CDR2 YYNGEE. The CDR3 DNA follows: TGTGCCAGCAGCGACCGGGACAGTGCTTCACCCCTCCACTTT. It encodes CASSDRDSASPLHF.

This clonotype was observed a few times. This rearrangement joins TRBV2 to TRBJ2-1; D call uncertain. The J call may be in error: the DNA end matches TRBJ2-7 better. The CDR3 totals 12 residues. Germline assignment: CDR1 SNHLY and CDR2 FYNNEI. The CDR3 DNA is TGTGCCAGCAGTGTACCCTCCTACGAGCAGTACTTC. Amino acid sequence: CASSVPSYEQYF.

A word on this clonotype: This sequence may be a read error, since a much larger clone differs from it by one base. The V call is TRBV20-1, the J call TRBJ2-3; TRBD2 aligns across 11 bases. This CDR3 contains 13 residues. Germline V gene sequence: CDR1 DFQATT, CDR2 SNEGSKA (reference sequence). CDR3 protein: CSTRASGRDTQYF. The CDR3 region has the DNA TGCAGTACTAGAGCTAGCGGGAGGGATACGCAGTATTTT.

In its sample, this clonotype was seen a few times. The chain links TRBV4-2 to TRBJ2-5; a weak D match, TRBD2 (6 bases). The end of the DNA aligns better with TRBJ2-7, so the J call may be wrong. Germline-derived CDR1 and CDR2 are LGHNA and YNFKEQ. The CDR3 runs 15 residues. The CDR3 loop is CASSPHSGDPTEQYF. The CDR3 DNA is TGTGCCAGCAGCCCCCATAGCGGTGATCCTACCGAGCAGTACTTC.

The rearrangement uses TRBV6-6 and TRBJ2-5, with D unresolved. The CDR3 has 14 amino acids. V was cut by 5 bases and J by 1 base, with 11 bases left in between. CDR1 is MNHNY and CDR2 is SVGAGI in the germline V gene (reference sequence). CDR3: CASSPRSPQETQYF. The CDR3 DNA reads as TGTGCCAGCAGTCCTCGGTCTCCCCAAGAGACCCAGTACTTC.

This clonotype has only a few counts. This rearrangement joins TRBV29-1 to TRBJ2-3; perhaps TRBD2 as D (5 bases). Germline CDR1 is SQVTM and CDR2 is ANQGSEA. Trimming cost V 4 bases and J 0 bases, with 14 bases left between them. The CDR3 sequence is 15 residues long. The CDR3 nucleotides are TGCAGCGTTGTGGCGGCGGGCAAGAGCACAGATACGCAGTATTTT. It translates to CSVVAAGKSTDTQYF.

This clonotype has a handful of counts. The rearrangement links TRBV4-3 to TRBJ2-3, with unresolved D. V shed 0 bases and J shed 2 bases, with 6 bases lying between them. The CDR3 is made up of 14 amino acids. The germline gives CDR1 LGHNA, CDR2 YSLEER. CDR3 in amino acids: CASSQDRPTDTQYF. CDR3 in DNA: TGCGCCAGCAGCCAAGACCGACCCACAGATACGCAGTATTTT.

This CDR3 reads CASSEEGAFNTGELFF. CDR3 bases: TGTGCCAGCAGTGAAGAGGGGGCATTTAACACCGGGGAGCTGTTTTTT. This chain uses TRBV2 with TRBJ2-2; 7 bases map to TRBD1. The ends lost 1 base at V and 2 bases at J; junction bases unmatched: 4. CDR3 length equals 16 residues. The germline CDR1 and CDR2 sequences are SNHLY and FYNNEI.

This clonotype has just a few counts. The chain has TRBV12-3 or TRBV12-4 and TRBJ2-5, with 13 bases matching TRBD2. The J call may be faulty, since TRBJ2-1 better matches the DNA end. The CDR3 has 16 amino acids. Here the CDR3 reads CASRPTSGRSSGEQFF. The CDR3 coding sequence is TGTGCCAGCAGACCGACTAGCGGGAGGAGTAGTGGTGAGCAGTTCTTC.

This clonotype has only a few counts. The genes are TRBV20-1 and TRBJ2-1; D is uncertain. Germline-derived CDR1 and CDR2 are DFQATT and SNEGSKA (reference sequence). Trimming removed 5 bases from V and 10 bases from J, with 12 bases in between. This CDR3 comprises 11 residues. CDR3 protein: CSAGPWSEQFF. CDR3 DNA: TGCAGTGCTGGGCCCTGGTCGGAGCAGTTCTTC.

The CDR3 nucleotides read TGTGCCAGCAGCTCTCGGACTAGCGGGAGTTCAGGGGCCAACGTCCTGACTTTC. This encodes CASSSRTSGSSGANVLTF. The J gene is TRBJ2-6, the V gene TRBV7-9, with 13 nucleotides matching TRBD2. Germline CDR1 SEHNR, CDR2 FQNEAQ (reference sequence). The CDR3 has 18 amino acids. V gave up 4 bases and J gave up 4 bases; unmatched junction bases: 7.

V and J are TRBV15 and TRBJ2-7, with D unresolved. CDR3 length: 16 residues. V was cut by 1 base and J by 0 bases, with 13 bases left in between. The V gene's germline CDR1 is LNHNV and CDR2 YYDKDF (reference sequence). The DNA of the CDR3 is TGTGCCACCAGCAGAGGAAAAGGGCAGAGCTCCTACGAGCAGTACTTC. It translates to CATSRGKGQSSYEQYF.

The V gene is TRBV9, the J gene TRBJ1-3; the match to TRBD1 covers 7 bases. J lost 0 bases, V lost 3 bases, and 6 bases had no gene match. Germline values: CDR1 SGDLS, CDR2 YYNGEE. This CDR3 contains 16 residues. DNA of the CDR3: TGTGCCAGCAGCGGGACAGGTCGGAGCTCTGGAAACACCATATATTTT. It specifies CASSGTGRSSGNTIYF.

This clonotype came up a few times. The rearrangement links TRBV7-9 to TRBJ1-5; D gene unclear. Trimming removed 5 bases from V and 3 bases from J, with 20 bases in between. This CDR3 has 17 residues. In germline, CDR1 is SEHNR, CDR2 FQNEAQ (reference sequence). CDR3 in DNA: TGTGCCAGCAGCCCCGGACGGAGGGTTTATACCAATCAGCCCCAGCATTTT. It is translated as CASSPGRRVYTNQPQHF.

The table lists this clonotype with a few counts. The chain couples TRBV6-5 to TRBJ2-2; tentatively, D is TRBD2 (6 bases). CDR3 length equals 17 residues. The germline V gene encodes CDR1 MNHEY and CDR2 SVGAGI. V was pared by 2 bases and J by 6 bases, with 19 bases between. CDR3 DNA: TGTGCCAGCAGTTACCCCTTGGTGGTAGCGGCCCCCGGGGAGCTGTTTTTT. Protein sequence: CASSYPLVVAAPGELFF.

The CDR3 DNA is TGTGCCAGCAGCGTAGAGGGGACAGTGAAAGATACGCAGTATTTT. It encodes CASSVEGTVKDTQYF. The chain combines TRBV9 with TRBJ2-3, with 7 bases fitting TRBD1. Germline V lookup: CDR1 SGDLS, CDR2 YYNGEE. The CDR3 runs 15 residues. V lost 0 bases and J lost 5; bases outside the gene matches: 6.

This chain links TRBV9 with TRBJ2-5, with TRBD2 matching 7 bases. The CDR3 is 14 amino acids. The trim removed 4 bases at V and 5 bases at J, leaving 8 bases unmatched. Germline V gene lookup returns CDR1 SGDLS and CDR2 YYNGEE. CDR3 in DNA: TGTGCCAGCAGCATCAACTTCGGGGGGGAGACCCAGTACTTC. This sequence encodes CASSINFGGETQYF.